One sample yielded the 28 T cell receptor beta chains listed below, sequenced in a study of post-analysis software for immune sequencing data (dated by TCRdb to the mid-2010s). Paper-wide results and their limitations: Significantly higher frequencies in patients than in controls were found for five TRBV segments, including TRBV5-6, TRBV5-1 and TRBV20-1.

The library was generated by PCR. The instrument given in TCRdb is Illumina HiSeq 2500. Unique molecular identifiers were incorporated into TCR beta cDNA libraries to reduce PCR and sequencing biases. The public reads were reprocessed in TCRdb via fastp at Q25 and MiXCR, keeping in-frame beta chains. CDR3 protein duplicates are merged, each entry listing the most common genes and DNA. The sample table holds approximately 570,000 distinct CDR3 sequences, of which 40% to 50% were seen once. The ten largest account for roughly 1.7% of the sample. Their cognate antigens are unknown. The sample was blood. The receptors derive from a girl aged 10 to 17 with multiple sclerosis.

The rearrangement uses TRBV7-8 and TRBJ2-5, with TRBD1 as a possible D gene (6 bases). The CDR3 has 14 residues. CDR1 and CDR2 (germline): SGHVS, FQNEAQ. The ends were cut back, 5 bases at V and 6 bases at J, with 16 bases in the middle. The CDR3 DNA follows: TGTGCCAGCAGCCTACAGGGCCGACTGAAGACCCAGTACTTC. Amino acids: CASSLQGRLKTQYF.

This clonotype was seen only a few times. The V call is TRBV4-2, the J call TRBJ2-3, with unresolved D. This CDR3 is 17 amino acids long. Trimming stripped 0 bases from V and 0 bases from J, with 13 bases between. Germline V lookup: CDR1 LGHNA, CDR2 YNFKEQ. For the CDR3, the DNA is TGTGCCAGCAGCCAAGAATTTACGGGTTCTAGCACAGATACGCAGTATTTT. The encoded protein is CASSQEFTGSSTDTQYF.

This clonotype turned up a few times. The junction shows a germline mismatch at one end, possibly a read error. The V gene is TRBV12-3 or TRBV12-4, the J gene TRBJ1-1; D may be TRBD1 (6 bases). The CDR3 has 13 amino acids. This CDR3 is CASSFQGRTEAFF. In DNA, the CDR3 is TGCGCCAGCAGCTTTCAGGGGAGAACTGAAGCTTTCTTT.

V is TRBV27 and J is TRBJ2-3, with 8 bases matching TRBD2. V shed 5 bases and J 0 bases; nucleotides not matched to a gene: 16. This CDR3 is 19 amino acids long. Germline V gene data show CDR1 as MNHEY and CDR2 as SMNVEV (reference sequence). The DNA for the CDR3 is TGTGCCAGCAGTACCCTGGGCCTAGCGGGTAAATCTAGCACAGATACGCAGTATTTT. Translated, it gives CASSTLGLAGKSSTDTQYF.

CDR3 region: CASSPPRASTDTQYF. The CDR3 nucleotides are TGTGCCAGCTCACCCCCACGTGCTAGCACAGATACGCAGTATTTT. The chain has TRBV18 and TRBJ2-3, with D uncertain. The CDR3 consists of 15 residues. V was cut by 3 bases and J by 0 bases, with 10 bases left in between. Per the germline V gene, CDR1 is KGHSH and CDR2 is LQKENI. Drawing the rest from reference TRBV18 and TRBJ2-3, the complete variable domain is NAGVMQNPRHLVRRRGQEARLRCSPMKGHSHVYWYRQLPEEGLKFMVYLQKENIIDESGMPKERFSAEFPKEGPSILRIQQVVRGDSAAYFCASSPPRASTDTQYFGPGTRLTVL.

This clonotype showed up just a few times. DNA for the CDR3: TGTGCCATCAGTGAATCGACTAGCCGGAGGTATGGTGAGCAGTTCTTC. Translation: CAISESTSRRYGEQFF. The genes are TRBV10-3 and TRBJ2-1; 7 bases line up with TRBD2. Germline lookup yields CDR1 ENHRY and CDR2 SYGVKD. The CDR3 contains 16 residues. V was pared by 3 bases and J by 9 bases, with 14 bases of the junction left unmatched.

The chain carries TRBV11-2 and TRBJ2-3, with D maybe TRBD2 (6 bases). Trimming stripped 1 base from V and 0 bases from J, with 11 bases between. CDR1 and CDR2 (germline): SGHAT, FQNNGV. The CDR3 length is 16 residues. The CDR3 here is CASSLVSGPSTDTQYF. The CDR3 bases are TGTGCCAGCAGCTTAGTGAGCGGGCCTAGCACAGATACGCAGTATTTT.

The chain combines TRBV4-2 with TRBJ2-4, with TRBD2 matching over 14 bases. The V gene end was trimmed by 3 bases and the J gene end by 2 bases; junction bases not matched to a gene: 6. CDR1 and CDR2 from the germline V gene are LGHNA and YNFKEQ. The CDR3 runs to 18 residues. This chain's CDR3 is CASSQGTSGSGTKNIQYF. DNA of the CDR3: TGTGCCAGCAGCCAGGGGACTAGCGGGAGCGGGACCAAAAACATTCAGTACTTC.

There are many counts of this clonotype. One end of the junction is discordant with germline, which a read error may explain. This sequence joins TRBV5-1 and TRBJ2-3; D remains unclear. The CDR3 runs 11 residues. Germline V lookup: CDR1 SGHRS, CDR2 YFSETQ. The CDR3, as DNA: TGTGCCAGCAGTTTATCAGATACGCAGTATTTT. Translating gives CASSLSDTQYF.

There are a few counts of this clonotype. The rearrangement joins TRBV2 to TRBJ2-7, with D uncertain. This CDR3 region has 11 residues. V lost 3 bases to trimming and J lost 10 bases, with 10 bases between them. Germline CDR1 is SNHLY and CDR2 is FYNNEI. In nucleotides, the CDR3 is TGTGCCAGCAGTGAGAAGCGTACCCAGTACTTC. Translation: CASSEKRTQYF.

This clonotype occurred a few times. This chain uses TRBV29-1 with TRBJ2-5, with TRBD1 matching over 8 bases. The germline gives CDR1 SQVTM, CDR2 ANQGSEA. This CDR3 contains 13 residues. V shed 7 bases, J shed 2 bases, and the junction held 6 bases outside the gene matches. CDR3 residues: CSGSRTGQETQYF. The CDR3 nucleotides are TGCAGCGGTTCTCGGACAGGGCAAGAGACCCAGTACTTC.

CDR3 protein: CASSLIRSHLGRGGPADNSTQYF. The DNA for the CDR3 is TGTGCCAGCAGCTTAATCCGGAGTCATTTGGGTCGGGGGGGCCCTGCAGATAATAGTACGCAGTATTTT. The chain combines TRBV11-1 with TRBJ2-3, with 8 bases lining up with TRBD2. The germline CDR1 and CDR2 sequences are SGHAT and FQDESV (reference sequence). Trimming removed 2 bases from V and 8 bases from J; junction bases left unmatched: 33. CDR3 length equals 23 residues. The full variable domain, its missing parts supplied by reference TRBV11-1 and TRBJ2-3, is EAEVAQSPRYKITEKSQAVAFWCDPISGHATLYWYRQILGQGPELLVQFQDESVVDDSQLPKDRFSAERLKGVDSTLKIQPAELGDSAMYLCASSLIRSHLGRGGPADNSTQYFGPGTRLTVL.

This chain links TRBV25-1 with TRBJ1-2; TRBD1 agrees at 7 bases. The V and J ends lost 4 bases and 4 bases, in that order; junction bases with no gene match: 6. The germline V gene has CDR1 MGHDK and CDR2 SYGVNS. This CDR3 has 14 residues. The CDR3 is CASSGQGTSYGYTF. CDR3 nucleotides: TGTGCCAGCAGTGGACAGGGAACCAGCTATGGCTACACCTTC.

The CDR3 spells CSASPLGTYNQPQHF. The CDR3 coding sequence is TGCAGTGCTAGCCCCCTCGGGACCTACAATCAGCCCCAGCATTTT. The chain is built from TRBV20-1 and TRBJ1-5; a possible D gene is TRBD1 (5 bases). The germline V gene has CDR1 DFQATT and CDR2 SNEGSKA (reference sequence). The CDR3 length is 15 residues. Trimming took 3 bases from V and 3 from J, leaving 15 bases between them.

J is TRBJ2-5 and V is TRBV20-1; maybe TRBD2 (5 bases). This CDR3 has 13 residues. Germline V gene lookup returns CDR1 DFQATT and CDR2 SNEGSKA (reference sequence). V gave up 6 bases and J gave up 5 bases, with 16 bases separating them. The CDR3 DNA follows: TGCAGTGCCGGGCGGGCCCCGGCGGAGACCCAGTACTTC. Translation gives CSAGRAPAETQYF.

CDR3 residues: CASSSHGGSGANVLTF. CDR3 bases: TGTGCCAGCAGCTCCCACGGTGGCTCTGGGGCCAACGTCCTGACTTTC. This rearrangement joins TRBV5-5 to TRBJ2-6; no definite D call. The CDR3 loop spans 16 amino acids. The V gene lost 3 bases and the J gene lost 0 bases, with 10 bases spanning the gap. The V gene's germline CDR1 is SGHKS and CDR2 YYEKEE (reference sequence). Filled out from reference TRBV5-5 and TRBJ2-6, the complete variable domain reads DAGVTQSPTHLIKTRGQQVTLRCSPISGHKSVSWYQQVLGQGPQFIFQYYEKEERGRGNFPDRFSARQFPNYSSELNVNALLLGDSALYLCASSSHGGSGANVLTFGAGSRLTVL.

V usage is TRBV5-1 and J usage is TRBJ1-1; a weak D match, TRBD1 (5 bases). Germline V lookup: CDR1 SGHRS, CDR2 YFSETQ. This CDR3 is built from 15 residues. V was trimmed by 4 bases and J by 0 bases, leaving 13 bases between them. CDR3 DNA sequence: TGCGCCAGCAGCCCCCTCATGGGGCTGAACACTGAAGCTTTCTTT. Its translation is CASSPLMGLNTEAFF.

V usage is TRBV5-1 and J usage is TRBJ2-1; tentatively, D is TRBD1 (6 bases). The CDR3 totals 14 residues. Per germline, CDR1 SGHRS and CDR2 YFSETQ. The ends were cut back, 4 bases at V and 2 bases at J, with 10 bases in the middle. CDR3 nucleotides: TGCGCCAGCAGCATGGACAGCACCTACAATGAGCAGTTCTTC. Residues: CASSMDSTYNEQFF.

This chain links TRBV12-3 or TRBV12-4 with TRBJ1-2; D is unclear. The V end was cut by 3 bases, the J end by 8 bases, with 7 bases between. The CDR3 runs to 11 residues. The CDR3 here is CASSFEEGYTF. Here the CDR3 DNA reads TGTGCCAGCAGTTTTGAGGAGGGCTACACCTTC.

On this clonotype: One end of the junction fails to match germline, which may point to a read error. CDR3: CAGSPIGQQETQYF. CDR3 DNA sequence: TGTGCCGGCAGTCCAATTGGGCAGCAAGAGACCCAGTACTTC. This sequence joins TRBV12-3 or TRBV12-4 and TRBJ2-5, with D unclear. This CDR3 comprises 14 residues.

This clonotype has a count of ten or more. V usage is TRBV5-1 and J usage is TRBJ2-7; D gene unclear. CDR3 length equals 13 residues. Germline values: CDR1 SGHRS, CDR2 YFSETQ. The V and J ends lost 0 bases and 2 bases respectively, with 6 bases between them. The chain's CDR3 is CASSLDPTYEQYF. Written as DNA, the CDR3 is TGCGCCAGCAGCTTGGACCCCACCTACGAGCAGTACTTC.

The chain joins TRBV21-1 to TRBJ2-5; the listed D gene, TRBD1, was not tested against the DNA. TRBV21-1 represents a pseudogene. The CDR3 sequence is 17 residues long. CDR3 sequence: CASSRSRQGTYQETQYF. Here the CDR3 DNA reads TGTGCCAGCAGCCGTAGTCGACAGGGCACGTACCAAGAGACCCAGTACTTC.

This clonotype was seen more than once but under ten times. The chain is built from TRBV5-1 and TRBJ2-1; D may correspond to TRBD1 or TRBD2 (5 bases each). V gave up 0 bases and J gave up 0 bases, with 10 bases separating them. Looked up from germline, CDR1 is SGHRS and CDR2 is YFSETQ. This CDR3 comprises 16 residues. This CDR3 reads CASSLGGASSYNEQFF. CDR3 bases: TGCGCCAGCAGCTTGGGAGGGGCCAGCTCCTACAATGAGCAGTTCTTC.

The CDR3 spells CASSFRGSYGYTF. The CDR3, as DNA: TGTGCCAGCAGTTTTCGCGGATCCTATGGCTACACCTTC. The rearrangement uses TRBV12-3 or TRBV12-4 and TRBJ1-2; D is uncertain. The CDR3 runs 13 residues. V gave up 3 bases and J gave up 4 bases, with 9 bases separating them.

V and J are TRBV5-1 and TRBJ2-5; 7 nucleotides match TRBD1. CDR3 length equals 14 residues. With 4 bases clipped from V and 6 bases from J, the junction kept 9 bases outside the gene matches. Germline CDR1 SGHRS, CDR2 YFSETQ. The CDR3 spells CASSLGTAIKTQYF. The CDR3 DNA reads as TGCGCCAGCAGCCTAGGGACAGCCATAAAGACCCAGTACTTC.

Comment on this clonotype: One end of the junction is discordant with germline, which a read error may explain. The CDR3 here is CAWGDGGRVQGTQYF. CDR3 nucleotide sequence: TGTGCCTGGGGGGACGGAGGAAGGGTCCAAGGGACCCAGTACTTC. The chain links TRBV30 to TRBJ2-5; perhaps D is TRBD1 or TRBD2 (5 bases each). Germline assignment: CDR1 GTSNPN and CDR2 SVGIG (reference sequence). The CDR3 has 15 amino acids.

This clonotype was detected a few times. In DNA form, the CDR3 reads TGTGCCAGCAGCTCCACTGACAGCCGGCTTTCAGCTAACTATGGCTACACCTTC. Encoded protein: CASSSTDSRLSANYGYTF. The chain is built from TRBV7-9 and TRBJ1-2; TRBD1 might be the D (5 bases). V lost 4 bases, J lost 0 bases, and 21 bases lay in between. Germline V CDR1 and CDR2: SEHNR, FQNEAQ (reference sequence). The CDR3 length is 18 residues.

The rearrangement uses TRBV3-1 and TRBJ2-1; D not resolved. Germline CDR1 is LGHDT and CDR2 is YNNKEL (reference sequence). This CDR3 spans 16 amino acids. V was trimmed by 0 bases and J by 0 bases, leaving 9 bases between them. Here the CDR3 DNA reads TGTGCCAGCAGCCAAGAGAAAATAAGCTCCTACAATGAGCAGTTCTTC. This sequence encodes CASSQEKISSYNEQFF.